A selection of T cell receptor beta chains follows, all from one sample in a study of beta chain features in type 1 diabetes. Assay: immunoSEQ multiplex PCR; the TCRdb copy retains only in-frame clones and omits some. This table has some 290,000 clones, roughly a quarter appearing once. Sequenced sample: naive CD4+ T cells from blood. All receptors derive from a woman younger than 45 with type 1 diabetes. The CDR3 runs from the conserved cysteine through the conserved F or W. A D gene is named only where the DNA matches it firmly. Not every row has a clone size; where given, it reads once, few, many or a size class.

D gene	V gene	clone size	J gene	CDR3 DNA	CDR3 protein
-	TRBV14	-	TRBJ1-2	TGTGCCAGCAGCCTACCTGGGGCGACTCTCTATGGCTACACCTTC	CASSLPGATLYGYTF
TRBD2	TRBV29-1	-	TRBJ2-7	TGCAGCGTCCAGAGCGGGGGGCTTACCTACGAGCAGTACTTC	CSVQSGGLTYEQYF
-	TRBV5-6	-	TRBJ1-5	TGTGCCAGCAGCTCCTCGGGAGAACAGCCCCAGCATTTT	CASSSSGEQPQHF
-	TRBV5-1	-	TRBJ2-1	TGCGCCAGCACCGCTGGCGTTCTCGGGCAGGGTGAAGGTCATGAGCAGTTCTTC	CASTAGVLGQGEGHEQFF
TRBD2	TRBV7-6	few	TRBJ2-3	TGTGCCAGCAGCTTTGGGACTAGCGGGAGTATCACAGATACGCAGTATTTT	CASSFGTSGSITDTQYF
-	TRBV30	-	TRBJ2-2	TGTGCCTGGAGGGGGGGTGCGTCGAACACCGGGGAGCTGTTTTTT	CAWRGGASNTGELFF
-	TRBV28	-	TRBJ2-5	TGTGCCAGCAGTTCCCCGACTAGAAAAGAGACCCAGTACTTC	CASSSPTRKETQYF
-	TRBV30	few	TRBJ2-7	TGTGCCCGCACTACGGCCTACGAGCAGTACTTC	CARTTAYEQYF
-	TRBV1	-	TRBJ2-5	TGCACCAGCAGCCAAGACCCGGAGCGGGAGCTGGGAGAGACCCAGTACTTC	CTSSQDPERELGETQYF
TRBD2	TRBV25-1	few	TRBJ2-2	TGTGCCGCGGGGGAAAACACCGGGGAGCTGTTTTTT	CAAGENTGELFF
-	TRBV29-1	-	TRBJ2-1	TGCAGCGGAGACAGCTACAATGAGCAGTTCTTC	CSGDSYNEQFF
-	TRBV5-1	-	TRBJ2-4	TGCGCCAGCAGCTTGGAACTAGCCAAAAACATTCAGTACTTC	CASSLELAKNIQYF